The rows below give T cell receptor beta chains drawn from one sample of a study of blood T cell repertoires in COVID-19. Here immunoSEQ multiplex PCR was the method, and the copy in TCRdb shows in-frame clones only, minus some. The sample has around 75,000 clones, roughly four fifths seen once. Sequencing was done on a sample of peripheral blood. Source of these receptors: a man in his fifties or sixties with COVID-19, enrolled during active disease. Each CDR3 is given with its conserved first and last residue. A D gene is named only where the DNA matches it firmly. Clone sizes are given selectively: once, few, many, or a class where the clone is expanded.

>TRBV7-9|.|.|TRBJ1-4
TGTGCCAGCAGCCGAAGTCTTAGTGGAACTAATGAAAAACTGTTTTTT
CASSRSLSGTNEKLFF
>TRBV6-5|.|.|TRBJ2-7
TGTGCCAGCAGTATCCGCGCCTACGAGCAGTACTTC
CASSIRAYEQYF
>TRBV12-3/TRBV12-4|.|.|TRBJ1-1
TGTGCCAGCAGTTTTGGGGGGACTGAAGCTTTCTTT
CASSFGGTEAFF
>TRBV19|.|once|TRBJ2-2
TGTGCCAGTAGTATACGCACCGGGGAGCTGTTTTTT
CASSIRTGELFF
>TRBV6-5|.|.|TRBJ1-3
TGTGCCAGCACTAGCTCTGGAAACACCATATATTTT
CASTSSGNTIYF
>TRBV3-1/TRBV3-2|TRBD1|.|TRBJ2-5
TGTGCCAGCAGCCAATGGACAGGTGAGGCGGAGACCCAGTACTTC
CASSQWTGEAETQYF
>TRBV3-1/TRBV3-2|.|.|TRBJ2-3
TGTGCCAGCAGCCGGGGACATCAATCCGTTACGCAGTATTTT
CASSRGHQSVTQYF
>TRBV5-5|TRBD2|.|TRBJ2-3
TGTGCCAGCAGCCTAACTAGCGGGGGGGCCGATACGCAGTATTTT
CASSLTSGGADTQYF
>TRBV10-1|.|.|TRBJ2-2
TGCGCCAGCAGTGAGGGAGGGAACACCGGGGAGCTGTTTTTT
CASSEGGNTGELFF
>TRBV4-1|.|.|TRBJ1-4
TGCGCCAGCAGCCAAGATGAAGTGGGAGGAAATGAAAAACTGTTTTTT
CASSQDEVGGNEKLFF
>TRBV6-6|TRBD1|.|TRBJ1-2
TGTGCCAGCAGTTACTCGGCAGGGGGCATGAATGGCTACACCTTC
CASSYSAGGMNGYTF
>TRBV7-6|TRBD1|.|TRBJ2-3
TGTGCCAGCAGCCCCGGGACAGGGGGCACAGATACGCAGTATTTT
CASSPGTGGTDTQYF
>TRBV11-2|.|.|TRBJ1-4
TGTGCCAGCAGCTTAGCTGGGAGGGGTCGGGAACTGTTTTTT
CASSLAGRGRELFF
>TRBV18|TRBD1|once|TRBJ1-2
TGTGCCAGCTCACCACGAGGGACAGCAGACTATGGCTACACCTTC
CASSPRGTADYGYTF
>TRBV10-3|TRBD1|.|TRBJ1-1
TGTGCCATCAGAACCGGACTGGGGACAGGGGAATTTGGCACTGAAGCTTTCTTT
CAIRTGLGTGEFGTEAFF
>TRBV15|.|.|TRBJ2-1
TGTGCCACCAGCAGGCCCCGGTTTGTCGACAATGAGCAGTTCTTC
CATSRPRFVDNEQFF
>TRBV5-4|TRBD2|few|TRBJ2-7
TGTGCCAGCGGATACTCCGGGACTAGCGGGGGGGCCCACGAGCAGTACTTC
CASGYSGTSGGAHEQYF
>TRBV6-2/TRBV6-3|TRBD1|.|TRBJ2-7
TGTGCCAGCAGCCGCTTGGGACAGGGAGCCTACGAGCAGTACTTC
CASSRLGQGAYEQYF
>TRBV7-9|TRBD1|.|TRBJ1-2
TGTGCCAGCAGCTACTCCGGGACAGGGGGCGCTGGCTACACCTTC
CASSYSGTGGAGYTF
>TRBV6-6|.|.|TRBJ2-7
TGTGCCAGCTCCCGATCCGGGACTTCCTACGAGCAGTACTTC
CASSRSGTSYEQYF
>TRBV7-2|TRBD2|.|TRBJ2-3
TGTGCCAGCAGCGCGTGGCCCGGGGGGGCAACAACGCAGTATTTT
CASSAWPGGATTQYF
>TRBV6-5|.|.|TRBJ2-3
TGTGCCAGCAGTTCCACAGGGCCCACTAGCACAGATACGCAGTATTTT
CASSSTGPTSTDTQYF
>TRBV9|TRBD2|.|TRBJ2-5
TGTGCCAGCAGCGTAGGGGCCGCGGTCTGGGCTAGCGGCCAAGAGACCCAGTACTTC
CASSVGAAVWASGQETQYF
>TRBV10-2|.|few|TRBJ1-2
TGCGCCAGCAGTGAGTCGTTGCTCAGAAATGGCTACACCTTC
CASSESLLRNGYTF
>TRBV20-1|.|.|TRBJ2-5
TGCAGTGCTAGTCCCCCGTTAACTTTACAAGAGACCCAGTACTTC
CSASPPLTLQETQYF
>TRBV27|TRBD1|.|TRBJ1-2
TGTGCCAGCAGTCCGTCGACAGGGTGGGACTATGGCTACACCTTC
CASSPSTGWDYGYTF
>TRBV5-1|.|.|TRBJ1-2
TGCGCCAGCAGCGCGGACACCGCTAACTATGGCTACACCTTC
CASSADTANYGYTF
>TRBV13|.|.|TRBJ2-3
TGTGCCAGCAGCTTCATAGTGTCCGCAGATACGCAGTATTTT
CASSFIVSADTQYF
>TRBV7-2|.|.|TRBJ1-3
TGTGCCAGCAGCCTCCGGGACTCCCCTGGAAACACCATATATTTT
CASSLRDSPGNTIYF